This T cell receptor beta chain stems from a study of Graves' ophthalmopathy and Graves' hyperthyroidism. About the study: Specimen type is peripheral blood, obtained at initial diagnosis before any treatment. Overall study findings and caveats: Among thyroid clonotypes expanded above 0.001 frequency, most also appeared in blood.

With regard to this clonotype: Its antigen is still unknown. This may stem from a read error, because a much larger clone lies one nucleotide away.

Reliance was placed on clinical symptoms, serum thyroxine, TRAb, thyroid ultrasound and orbital computed tomography for diagnosis. Fresh peripheral blood, roughly 9.4 ml, was the PBMC source. Amplification from RNA transcripts yielded the TCR beta CDR3 regions. HTBI primers were employed in first-round RT-PCR, then a second-round multiplex PCR followed. One entry per CDR3 protein results from TCRdb running MiXCR on the multiplex PCR reads. This sample has hundreds of thousands of distinct CDR3 sequences, with 20% to 25% found just once. This CDR3 region has 15 residues. From germline, CDR1 is MNHNS and CDR2 SASEGT.

V usage is TRBV6-1 and J usage is TRBJ2-7; 10 nucleotides align to TRBD1. This receptor was identified in a woman aged 18-29 years with stable Graves' hyperthyroidism. The material sequenced was peripheral blood. The CDR3 nucleotides read TGTGCCAGCTGTGAATACGGGACAGGGGTTTACGAGCAGTACTTC. This translates into CASCEYGTGVYEQYF.